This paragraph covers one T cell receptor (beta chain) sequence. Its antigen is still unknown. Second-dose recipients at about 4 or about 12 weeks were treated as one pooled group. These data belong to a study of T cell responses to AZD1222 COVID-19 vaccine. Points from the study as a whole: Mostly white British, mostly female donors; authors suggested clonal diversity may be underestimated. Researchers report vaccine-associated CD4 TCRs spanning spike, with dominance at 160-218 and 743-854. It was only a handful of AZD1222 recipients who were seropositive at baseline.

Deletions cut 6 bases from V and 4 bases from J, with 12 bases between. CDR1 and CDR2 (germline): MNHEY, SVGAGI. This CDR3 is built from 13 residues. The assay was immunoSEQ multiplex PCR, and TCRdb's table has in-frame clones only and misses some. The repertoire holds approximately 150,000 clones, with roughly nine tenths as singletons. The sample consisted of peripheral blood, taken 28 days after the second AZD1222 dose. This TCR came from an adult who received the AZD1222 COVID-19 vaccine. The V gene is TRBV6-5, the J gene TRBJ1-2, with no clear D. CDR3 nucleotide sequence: TGTGCCAGCAGGGGGTCGGAAGTCTATGGCTACACCTTC. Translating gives CASRGSEVYGYTF.